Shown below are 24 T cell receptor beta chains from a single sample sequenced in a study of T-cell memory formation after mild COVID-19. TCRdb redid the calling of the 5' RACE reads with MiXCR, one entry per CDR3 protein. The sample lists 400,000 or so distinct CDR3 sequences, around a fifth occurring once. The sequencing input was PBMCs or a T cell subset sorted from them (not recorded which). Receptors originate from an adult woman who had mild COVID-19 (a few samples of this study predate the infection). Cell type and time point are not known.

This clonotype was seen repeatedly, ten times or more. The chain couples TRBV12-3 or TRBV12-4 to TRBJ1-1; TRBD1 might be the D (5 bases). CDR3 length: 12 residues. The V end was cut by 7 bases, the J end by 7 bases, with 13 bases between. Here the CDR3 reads CASTSGTFEAFF. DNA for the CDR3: TGTGCCAGCACCTCCGGGACGTTTGAAGCTTTCTTT.

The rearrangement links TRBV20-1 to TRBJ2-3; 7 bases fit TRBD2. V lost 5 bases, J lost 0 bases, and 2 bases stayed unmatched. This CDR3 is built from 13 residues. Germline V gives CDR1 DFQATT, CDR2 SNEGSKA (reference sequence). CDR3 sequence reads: CSADSGSTDTQYF. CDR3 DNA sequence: TGCAGTGCTGATAGCGGGAGCACAGATACGCAGTATTTT.

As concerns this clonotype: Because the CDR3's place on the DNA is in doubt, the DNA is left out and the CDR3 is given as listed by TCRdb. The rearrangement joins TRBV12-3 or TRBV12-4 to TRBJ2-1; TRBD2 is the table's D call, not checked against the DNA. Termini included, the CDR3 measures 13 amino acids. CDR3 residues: CASSSSTSGEQFF.

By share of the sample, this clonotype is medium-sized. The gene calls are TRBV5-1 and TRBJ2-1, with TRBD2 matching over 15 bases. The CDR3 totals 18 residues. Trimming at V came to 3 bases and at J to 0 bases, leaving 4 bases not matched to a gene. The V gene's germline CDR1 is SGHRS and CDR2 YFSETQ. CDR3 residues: CASSSGTSGRSSYNEQFF. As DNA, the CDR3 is TGCGCCAGCAGCTCCGGGACTAGCGGGAGGAGCTCCTACAATGAGCAGTTCTTC.

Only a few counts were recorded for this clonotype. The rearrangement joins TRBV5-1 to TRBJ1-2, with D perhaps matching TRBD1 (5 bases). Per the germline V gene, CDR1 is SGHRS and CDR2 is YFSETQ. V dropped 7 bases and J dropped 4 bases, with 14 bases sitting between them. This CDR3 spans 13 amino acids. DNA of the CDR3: TGCGCCAGCGGAGCAGGGATGTCCTATGGCTACACCTTC. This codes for CASGAGMSYGYTF.

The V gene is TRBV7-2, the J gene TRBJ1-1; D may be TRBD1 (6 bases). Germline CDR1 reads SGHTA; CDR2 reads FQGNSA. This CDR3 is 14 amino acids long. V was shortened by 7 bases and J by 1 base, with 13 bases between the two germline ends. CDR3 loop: CASTRQAGNTEAFF. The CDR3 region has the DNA TGTGCCAGCACTCGACAGGCTGGGAACACTGAAGCTTTCTTT.

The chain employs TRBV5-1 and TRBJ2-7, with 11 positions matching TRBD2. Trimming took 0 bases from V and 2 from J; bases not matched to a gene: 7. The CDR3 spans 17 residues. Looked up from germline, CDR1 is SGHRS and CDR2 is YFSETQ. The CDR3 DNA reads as TGCGCCAGCAGCTTGGTGGACACTAGCGGGAGACCCTACGAGCAGTACTTC. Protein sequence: CASSLVDTSGRPYEQYF. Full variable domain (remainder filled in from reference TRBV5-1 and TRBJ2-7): KAGVTQTPRYLIKTRGQQVTLSCSPISGHRSVSWYQQTPGQGLQFLFEYFSETQRNKGNFPGRFSGRQFSNSRSEMNVSTLELGDSALYLCASSLVDTSGRPYEQYFGPGTRLTVT.

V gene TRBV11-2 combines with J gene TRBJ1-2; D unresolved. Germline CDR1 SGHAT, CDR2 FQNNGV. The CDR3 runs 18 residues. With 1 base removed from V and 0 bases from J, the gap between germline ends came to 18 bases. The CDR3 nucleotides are TGTGCCAGCAGCTTAGGACCTGGGGAGGGCCCTACTAACTATGGCTACACCTTC. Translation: CASSLGPGEGPTNYGYTF.

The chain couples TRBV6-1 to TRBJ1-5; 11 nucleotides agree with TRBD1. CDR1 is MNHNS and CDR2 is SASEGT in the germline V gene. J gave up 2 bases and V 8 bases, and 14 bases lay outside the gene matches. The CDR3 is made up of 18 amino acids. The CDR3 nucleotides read TGTGCCAGCTGGGGTGGGACAGGGGGGATATTCGGCAATCAGCCCCAGCATTTT. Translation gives CASWGGTGGIFGNQPQHF.

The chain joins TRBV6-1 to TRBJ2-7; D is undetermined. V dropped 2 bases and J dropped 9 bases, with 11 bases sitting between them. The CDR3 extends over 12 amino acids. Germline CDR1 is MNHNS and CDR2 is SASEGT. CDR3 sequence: CASSERRVGQYF. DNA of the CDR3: TGTGCCAGCAGTGAAAGACGGGTGGGGCAGTACTTC.

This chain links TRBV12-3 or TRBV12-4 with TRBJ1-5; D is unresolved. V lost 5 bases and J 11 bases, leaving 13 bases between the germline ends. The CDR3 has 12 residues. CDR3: CASSPDGSSQHF. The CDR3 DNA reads TGTGCCAGCAGTCCGGACGGGTCGTCCCAGCATTTT.

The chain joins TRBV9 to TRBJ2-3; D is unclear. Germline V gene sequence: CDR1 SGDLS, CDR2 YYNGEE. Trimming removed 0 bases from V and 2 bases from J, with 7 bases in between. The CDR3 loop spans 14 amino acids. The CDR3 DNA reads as TGTGCCAGCAGCGTAGTTTCGGTCACAGATACGCAGTATTTT. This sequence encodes CASSVVSVTDTQYF.

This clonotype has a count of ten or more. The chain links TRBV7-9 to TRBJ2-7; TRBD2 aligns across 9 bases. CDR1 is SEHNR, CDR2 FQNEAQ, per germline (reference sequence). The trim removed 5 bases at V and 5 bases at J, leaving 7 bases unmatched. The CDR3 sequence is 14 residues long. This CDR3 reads CASSPSGKGHEQYF. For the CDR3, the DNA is TGTGCCAGCAGCCCTAGCGGGAAGGGCCACGAGCAGTACTTC.

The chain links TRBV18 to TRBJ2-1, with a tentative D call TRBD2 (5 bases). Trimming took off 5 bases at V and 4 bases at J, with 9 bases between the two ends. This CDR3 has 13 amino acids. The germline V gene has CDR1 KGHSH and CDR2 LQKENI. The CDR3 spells CASSAPGYNEQFF. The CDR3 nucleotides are TGTGCCAGCTCAGCCCCGGGGTACAATGAGCAGTTCTTC.

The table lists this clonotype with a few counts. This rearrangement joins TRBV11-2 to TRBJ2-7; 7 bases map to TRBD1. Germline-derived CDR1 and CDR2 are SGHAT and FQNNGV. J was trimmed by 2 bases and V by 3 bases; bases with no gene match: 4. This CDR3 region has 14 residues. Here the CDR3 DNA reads TGTGCCAGCAGCTTTCAACAGGGGACCTACGAGCAGTACTTC. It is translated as CASSFQQGTYEQYF.

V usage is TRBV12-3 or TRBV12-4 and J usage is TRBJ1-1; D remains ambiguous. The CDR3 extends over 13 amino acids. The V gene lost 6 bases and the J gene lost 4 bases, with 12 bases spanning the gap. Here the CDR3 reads CASSFADATEAFF. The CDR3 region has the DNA TGTGCCAGCAGCTTTGCAGACGCCACTGAAGCTTTCTTT.

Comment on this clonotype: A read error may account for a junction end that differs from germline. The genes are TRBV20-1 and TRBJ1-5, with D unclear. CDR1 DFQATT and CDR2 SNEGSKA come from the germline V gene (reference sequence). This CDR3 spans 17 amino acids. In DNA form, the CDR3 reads TGCAGTGCTAGAGCCTGGGAAACAGCTCGAAGCAGTCAGCCCCAGCATTTT. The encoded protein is CSARAWETARSSQPQHF.

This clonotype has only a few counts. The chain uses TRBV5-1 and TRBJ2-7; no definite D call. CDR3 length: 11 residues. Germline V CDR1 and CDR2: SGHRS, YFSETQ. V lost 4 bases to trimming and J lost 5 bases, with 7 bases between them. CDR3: CASSALDEQYF. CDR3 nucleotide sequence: TGCGCCAGCAGCGCCTTAGACGAGCAGTACTTC. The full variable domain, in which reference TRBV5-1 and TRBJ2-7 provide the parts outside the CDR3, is KAGVTQTPRYLIKTRGQQVTLSCSPISGHRSVSWYQQTPGQGLQFLFEYFSETQRNKGNFPGRFSGRQFSNSRSEMNVSTLELGDSALYLCASSALDEQYFGPGTRLTVT.

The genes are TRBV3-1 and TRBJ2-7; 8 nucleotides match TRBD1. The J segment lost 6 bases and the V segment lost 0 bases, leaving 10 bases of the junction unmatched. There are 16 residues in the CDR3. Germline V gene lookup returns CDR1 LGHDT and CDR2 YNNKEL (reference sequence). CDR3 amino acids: CASSQEQGRGHSEQYF. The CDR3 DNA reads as TGTGCCAGCAGCCAAGAGCAGGGCAGGGGGCACAGCGAGCAGTACTTC.

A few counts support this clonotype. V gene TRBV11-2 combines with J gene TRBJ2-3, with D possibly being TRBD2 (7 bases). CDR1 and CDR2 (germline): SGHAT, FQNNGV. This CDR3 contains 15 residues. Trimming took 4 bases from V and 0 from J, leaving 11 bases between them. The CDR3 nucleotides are TGTGCCAGCAGCTATAGGGGGGGAAGCACAGATACGCAGTATTTT. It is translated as CASSYRGGSTDTQYF.

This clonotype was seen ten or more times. The CDR3 reads CASSTGQSLSYEQYF. For the CDR3, the DNA is TGCGCCAGCAGCACGGGACAGTCCCTCTCCTACGAGCAGTACTTC. J is TRBJ2-7 and V is TRBV5-1, with 7 bases identical to TRBD1. From germline, CDR1 is SGHRS and CDR2 YFSETQ. The V gene end was trimmed by 4 bases and the J gene end by 0 bases; junction bases not matched to a gene: 7. The CDR3 spans 15 residues.

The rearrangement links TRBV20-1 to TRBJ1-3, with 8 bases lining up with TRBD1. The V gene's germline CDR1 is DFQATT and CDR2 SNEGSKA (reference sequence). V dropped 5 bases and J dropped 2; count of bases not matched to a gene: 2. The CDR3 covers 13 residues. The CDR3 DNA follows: TGCAGTGCTCCGACAGGGGCTGGAAACACCATATATTTT. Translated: CSAPTGAGNTIYF.

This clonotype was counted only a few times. CDR3 loop: CSAKDRGPNYGYTF. The CDR3 bases are TGCAGTGCTAAGGACAGGGGGCCTAACTATGGCTACACCTTC. This chain connects TRBV20-1 to TRBJ1-2; 11 bases are a match to TRBD1. Germline V gives CDR1 DFQATT, CDR2 SNEGSKA (reference sequence). J gave up 0 bases and V 4 bases, and 1 base lay outside the gene matches. This CDR3 has 14 residues.

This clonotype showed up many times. The CDR3 sequence is CASSLNIGASSGANVLTF. CDR3 nucleotide sequence: TGTGCCAGCAGCTTAAATATAGGGGCCTCCTCTGGGGCCAACGTCCTGACTTTC. V is TRBV11-2 and J is TRBJ2-6; a weak D match, TRBD1 (5 bases). V lost 2 bases, J lost 0 bases, and 14 bases lay in between. The CDR3 totals 18 residues. Germline V CDR1 and CDR2: SGHAT, FQNNGV.